Shown below are 18 T cell receptor beta chains from a single sample sequenced in a study of T cell responses to AZD1222 COVID-19 vaccine (dated by TCRdb to the early 2020s). Receptors were amplified or captured by the immunoSEQ multiplex PCR assay. As stored in TCRdb, this immuneACCESS dataset retains in-frame rearrangements with V and J assigned. A fraction of the clones does not appear; measured against another copy, unresolved V genes explain less than half of the discrepancy, and the remainder lacks a known reason. The sample table records about 120,000 clones; roughly 88% of these occur just once. The ten largest clonotypes hold about 6% of the sample. Interpreted using the paper, the time point label stands for: baseline before first vaccination. Sequenced material: peripheral blood, taken on day 0 of AZD1222 vaccination. These receptor sequences come from an adult in good health.

The gene calls are TRBV28 and TRBJ2-7; D is possibly TRBD1 (6 bases). Germline loops: CDR1 MDHEN, CDR2 SYDVKM. The CDR3 consists of 14 residues. With 6 bases removed from V and 7 bases from J, the gap between germline ends came to 19 bases. CDR3 bases: TGTGCCAGCAGCACGTGGACAGACCCTACGGAGCAGTACTTC. Translated: CASSTWTDPTEQYF.

The chain joins TRBV12-5 to TRBJ1-1; D is uncertain. Germline-derived CDR1 and CDR2 are LGHNT and FRNRAP. This CDR3 contains 11 residues. The germline V and J ends were trimmed by 7 bases and 7 bases, with 10 bases remaining between them. The CDR3 loop is CASASGFEAFF. As DNA, the CDR3 is TGTGCTAGTGCCTCGGGATTTGAAGCTTTCTTT.

The chain is built from TRBV28 and TRBJ1-4, with D tentatively TRBD1 (5 bases). CDR1 MDHEN and CDR2 SYDVKM come from the germline V gene. CDR3 length equals 14 residues. The V end was cut by 3 bases, the J end by 7 bases, with 12 bases between. DNA of the CDR3: TGTGCCAGCAGTTTGCGGGGCTGGGGTGAAAAACTGTTTTTT. This codes for CASSLRGWGEKLFF. Looking up the rest from reference TRBV28 and TRBJ1-4 gives the full variable domain: DVKVTQSSRYLVKRTGEKVFLECVQDMDHENMFWYRQDPGLGLRLIYFSYDVKMKEKGDIPEGYSVSREKKERFSLILESASTNQTSMYLCASSLRGWGEKLFFGSGTQLSVL.

The gene calls are TRBV28 and TRBJ1-2; possibly TRBD1 for D (6 bases). Germline values: CDR1 MDHEN, CDR2 SYDVKM. The V gene lost 5 bases and the J gene lost 4 bases, with 14 bases spanning the gap. The length of the CDR3 is 14 residues. CDR3 amino acids: CASSTGRGAYGYTF. The CDR3 nucleotides are TGTGCCAGCAGTACCGGACGGGGGGCCTATGGCTACACCTTC.

The rearrangement joins TRBV27 to TRBJ1-6; TRBD1 matches at 7 bases. V lost 9 bases to trimming and J lost 7 bases; unmatched junction nucleotides: 6. CDR3 size: 13 residues. Germline CDR1 is MNHEY and CDR2 is SMNVEV (reference sequence). The CDR3 spells CASSGTVNSPLHF. As DNA, the CDR3 is TGTGCCAGTTCCGGGACAGTAAATTCACCCCTCCACTTT.

This clone was seen repeatedly, ten times or more. CDR3 protein: CASKGQQGGNQPQHF. CDR3 coding DNA: TGTGCCAGTAAGGGCCAGCAGGGGGGCAATCAGCCCCAGCATTTT. The chain couples TRBV19 to TRBJ1-5; 7 nucleotides agree with TRBD1. The CDR3 sequence is 15 residues long. CDR1 is LNHDA and CDR2 is SQIVND in the germline V gene (reference sequence). Trimming at V came to 7 bases and at J to 2 bases, leaving 8 bases not matched to a gene.

The gene calls are TRBV7-2 and TRBJ1-1, with D perhaps matching TRBD1 (5 bases). This CDR3 region has 14 residues. Germline CDR1 SGHTA, CDR2 FQGNSA. V was cut by 3 bases and J by 1 base, with 9 bases left in between. CDR3 in amino acids: CASSFLRANTEAFF. CDR3 nucleotide sequence: TGTGCCAGCAGCTTCCTCAGGGCGAACACTGAAGCTTTCTTT.

The chain carries TRBV10-2 and TRBJ2-3, with 8 bases lining up with TRBD2. The CDR3 totals 14 residues. The trim removed 6 bases at V and 6 bases at J, leaving 8 bases unmatched. Germline values: CDR1 WSHSY, CDR2 SAAADI. The CDR3 bases are TGCGCCAGCAGGGATGGACTAGCTGGTGATACGCAGTATTTT. Residues: CASRDGLAGDTQYF.

The CDR3 sequence is CASRFLNTDTQYF. The CDR3 DNA sequence: TGTGCCAGCAGGTTTCTCAACACAGATACGCAGTATTTT. The V and J genes are TRBV12-3 or TRBV12-4 and TRBJ2-3; no firm D call. CDR3 size: 13 residues. V was clipped by 6 bases and J by 2 bases, with 9 bases between them.

The genes are TRBV5-1 and TRBJ2-2; unclear D gene. V gave up 4 bases and J gave up 4 bases, with 11 bases separating them. The CDR3 spans 14 residues. In germline, CDR1 is SGHRS, CDR2 YFSETQ. CDR3 DNA: TGCGCCAGCAGCCCGCGGACGGGCACCGGGGAGCTGTTTTTT. Protein product: CASSPRTGTGELFF.

The genes are TRBV20-1 and TRBJ2-5; D is undetermined. Germline CDR1 reads DFQATT; CDR2 reads SNEGSKA (reference sequence). The V end lost 3 bases, the J end lost 5 bases, and 13 bases lay between the germline ends. The CDR3 runs to 13 residues. CDR3 in amino acids: CSASFGTGETQYF. The CDR3 DNA reads as TGCAGTGCTAGTTTCGGTACTGGGGAGACCCAGTACTTC.

This chain links TRBV3-1 (or the pseudogene TRBV3-2) with TRBJ1-5; D is unclear. CDR3 size: 12 residues. V lost 3 bases, J lost 5 bases, and 5 bases lay in between. CDR1 and CDR2 (germline): LGHDT, YNNKEL (reference sequence). The CDR3 DNA sequence: TGTGCCAGCAGCCAGTGGGATCAGCCCCAGCATTTT. Its protein is CASSQWDQPQHF.

The chain links TRBV6-5 to TRBJ1-1; perhaps TRBD1 as D (5 bases). Per the germline V gene, CDR1 is MNHEY and CDR2 is SVGAGI. The CDR3 consists of 15 residues. V was clipped by 5 bases and J by 5 bases, with 18 bases between them. The CDR3 DNA reads as TGTGCCAGCAGTAGCCCCCGAAGGGGCGGTACTGAAGCTTTCTTT. It is translated as CASSSPRRGGTEAFF.

This rearrangement joins TRBV6-5 to TRBJ1-6; maybe TRBD1 (5 bases). The length of the CDR3 is 16 residues. The germline V gene has CDR1 MNHEY and CDR2 SVGAGI. The ends were cut back, 4 bases at V and 6 bases at J, with 16 bases in the middle. Here the CDR3 reads CASSFYPMTANSPLHF. CDR3 in DNA: TGTGCCAGCAGTTTCTACCCCATGACAGCTAATTCACCCCTCCACTTT.

This clone occurred once. This chain connects TRBV3-1 (or the pseudogene TRBV3-2) to TRBJ2-1; 9 bases line up with TRBD2. J was trimmed by 6 bases and V by 1 base; bases with no gene match: 7. There are 16 residues in the CDR3. CDR1 is LGHDT and CDR2 is YNNKEL in the germline V gene (reference sequence). This CDR3 is CASSQGATSGLNEQFF. In DNA form, the CDR3 reads TGTGCCAGCAGCCAAGGAGCGACTAGCGGCCTCAATGAGCAGTTCTTC.

V gene TRBV19 combines with J gene TRBJ1-6; the match to TRBD1 covers 10 bases. CDR1 and CDR2 (germline): LNHDA, SQIVND (reference sequence). The CDR3 loop spans 13 amino acids. J was trimmed by 8 bases and V by 10 bases; bases with no gene match: 5. This CDR3 reads CAIGDRGDSPLHF. The CDR3 nucleotides are TGTGCCATAGGGGACAGGGGAGATTCACCCCTCCACTTT.

The CDR3 region has the DNA TGTGCCAGCAGCCCTGCCAACCTTAGGTCCTCAAGCAATCAGCCCCAGCATTTT. Translation: CASSPANLRSSSNQPQHF. The chain carries TRBV7-8 and TRBJ1-5; D is ambiguous. This CDR3 is 18 amino acids long. Germline CDR1 and CDR2: SGHVS and FQNEAQ. The V end was cut by 5 bases, the J end by 1 base, with 21 bases between.

V gene TRBV19 combines with J gene TRBJ1-1; D is possibly TRBD1 (5 bases). The CDR3 has 15 residues. In germline, CDR1 is LNHDA, CDR2 SQIVND (reference sequence). V shed 2 bases and J shed 1 base, with 11 bases lying between them. CDR3 bases: TGTGCCAGTAGTATAAGGGGCGGCGGGAACACTGAAGCTTTCTTT. Translation: CASSIRGGGNTEAFF.